The 13 T cell receptor beta chains in this list originate from one sample, sequenced in a study of CD8+ T cells in alopecia areata. Following extraction, RNA underwent reverse transcription to cDNA, which served as the sequencing template. Here immunoSEQ multiplex PCR was the method, and the copy in TCRdb shows in-frame clones only, minus some. Of approximately 91,000 clones in the sample, 35% to 50% are singletons; the top ten hold about 0.79%. The sequenced material came from CD4+ T cells sorted from blood. The receptors come from a human donor with alopecia areata.

V usage is TRBV29-1 and J usage is TRBJ2-7; 11 bases map to TRBD1. This CDR3 region has 12 residues. Germline CDR1 is SQVTM and CDR2 is ANQGSEA. V shed 5 bases and J 6 bases; nucleotides not matched to a gene: 3. The CDR3 sequence: CSVPGTGGEQYF. The CDR3 DNA sequence: TGCAGCGTTCCCGGGACAGGGGGCGAGCAGTACTTC.

J is TRBJ2-1 and V is TRBV5-1, with 11 bases that match TRBD2. The V segment lost 0 bases and the J segment 4 bases; nucleotides outside the gene matches: 6. The CDR3 is 17 residues long. The germline V gene has CDR1 SGHRS and CDR2 YFSETQ. CDR3 region: CASSLGLAGGLYNEQFF. CDR3 nucleotides: TGCGCCAGCAGCTTGGGTCTAGCGGGGGGACTTTACAATGAGCAGTTCTTC.

The chain joins TRBV5-1 to TRBJ2-5; D uncertain. Between the trimmed V and J ends, which lost 2 bases and 2 bases, there was a span of 7 bases. Germline CDR1 SGHRS, CDR2 YFSETQ. CDR3 length equals 13 residues. The CDR3, as DNA: TGCGCCAGCAGCTTACAACTGCAAGAGACCCAGTACTTC. Translating it yields CASSLQLQETQYF.

The rearrangement uses TRBV30 and TRBJ1-1; D gene unclear. CDR3 length: 13 residues. Germline assignment: CDR1 GTSNPN and CDR2 SVGIG (reference sequence). V was clipped by 5 bases and J by 1 base, with 11 bases between them. CDR3 DNA: TGTGCCTGGGTATACTTCTCGAACACTGAAGCTTTCTTT. As protein: CAWVYFSNTEAFF.

The chain joins TRBV6-6 to TRBJ2-7; no definite D call. V was pared by 7 bases and J by 1 base, with 11 bases between. CDR1 is MNHNY, CDR2 SVGAGI, per germline (reference sequence). The CDR3 is 13 residues long. CDR3 DNA sequence: TGTGCCAGCACTACGCCGAATTCCTACGAGCAGTACTTC. Residues: CASTTPNSYEQYF.

In this sample, this clone turned up a few times. V usage is TRBV7-9 and J usage is TRBJ2-1, with unresolved D. Per germline, CDR1 SEHNR and CDR2 FQNEAQ (reference sequence). V gave up 2 bases and J gave up 7 bases, with 12 bases separating them. The CDR3 spans 14 residues. This CDR3 reads CASSLKLRVNEQFF. The CDR3 DNA reads as TGTGCCAGCAGCTTAAAGTTAAGGGTGAATGAGCAGTTCTTC.

The chain carries TRBV29-1 and TRBJ1-4, with TRBD1 as a possible D gene (5 bases). The CDR3 consists of 13 residues. Germline CDR1 SQVTM, CDR2 ANQGSEA. Trimming shortened V by 5 bases and J by 3 bases, and 10 bases separated the two germline ends. CDR3 DNA sequence: TGCAGCGTTCAGGGTTTAGCTAATGAAAAACTGTTTTTT. Encoded protein: CSVQGLANEKLFF. The whole variable domain, remainder taken from reference TRBV29-1 and TRBJ1-4, is SAVISQKPSRDICQRGTSLTIQCQVDSQVTMMFWYRQQPGQSLTLIATANQGSEATYESGFVIDKFPISRPNLTFSTLTVSNMSPEDSSIYLCSVQGLANEKLFFGSGTQLSVL.

The gene calls are TRBV18 and TRBJ2-5, with D unresolved. This CDR3 spans 11 amino acids. The germline V gene has CDR1 KGHSH and CDR2 LQKENI. V lost 5 bases to trimming and J lost 3 bases, with 4 bases between them. CDR3: CASSREETQYF. For the CDR3, the DNA is TGTGCCAGCTCAAGGGAAGAGACCCAGTACTTC. The complete variable domain, with remaining parts taken from reference TRBV18 and TRBJ2-5, reads NAGVMQNPRHLVRRRGQEARLRCSPMKGHSHVYWYRQLPEEGLKFMVYLQKENIIDESGMPKERFSAEFPKEGPSILRIQQVVRGDSAAYFCASSREETQYFGPGTRLLVL.

This chain joins TRBV11-2 and TRBJ2-7, with D tentatively TRBD2 (6 bases). The V gene lost 7 bases and the J gene lost 1 base, with 17 bases spanning the gap. Germline V gene data show CDR1 as SGHAT and CDR2 as FQNNGV. The CDR3 has 15 amino acids. The CDR3 reads CASTPQFRGSYEQYF. Written as DNA, the CDR3 is TGTGCCAGCACCCCTCAATTCCGGGGGTCCTACGAGCAGTACTTC.

The chain uses TRBV29-1 and TRBJ1-5; no reliable D call. The ends were cut back, 5 bases at V and 7 bases at J, with 12 bases in the middle. This CDR3 has 12 residues. CDR1 is SQVTM and CDR2 is ANQGSEA in the germline V gene. In DNA, the CDR3 is TGCAGCGTTAAGGAGGGAACACAGCCCCAGCATTTT. This gives the protein CSVKEGTQPQHF.

The chain recombines TRBV29-1 with TRBJ2-3; D is undetermined. The CDR3 is made up of 15 amino acids. Germline V gene data show CDR1 as SQVTM and CDR2 as ANQGSEA. Trimming left V 4 bases short and J 10 bases short, with 24 bases between. The CDR3 loop reads CSVGGSLPMVVPQYF. For the CDR3, the DNA is TGCAGCGTTGGTGGCAGCCTCCCGATGGTAGTCCCGCAGTATTTT.

This chain connects TRBV28 to TRBJ2-4, with TRBD1 identical over 7 bases. CDR1 and CDR2 from the germline V gene are MDHEN and SYDVKM. V lost 8 bases to trimming and J lost 5 bases; unmatched junction nucleotides: 9. This CDR3 is built from 14 residues. CDR3 residues: CASQQGGEQNIQYF. Here the CDR3 DNA reads TGTGCCAGCCAACAAGGGGGCGAGCAAAACATTCAGTACTTC.

The chain has TRBV6-5 and TRBJ1-6; D gene ambiguous. The CDR3 length is 14 residues. Per germline, CDR1 MNHEY and CDR2 SVGAGI. V was pared by 6 bases and J by 4 bases, with 10 bases between. The CDR3 DNA sequence: TGTGCCAGCAGATCCCCCGGATATAATTCACCCCTCCACTTT. Translating gives CASRSPGYNSPLHF.